This TCR beta chain originates from a study of blood T cell repertoires in COVID-19. Across the study: The United States, Italy and Spain provided the acute and convalescent COVID-19 samples. Sample material is recorded as cDNA or gDNA derived from T cells, B-cell-depleted T cells, or PBMCs.

The germline V gene has CDR1 MNHEY and CDR2 SMNVEV (reference sequence). The CDR3 length is 14 residues. Trimming removed 8 bases from V and 3 bases from J; junction bases left unmatched: 7. Authors' analysis steps: Using reference gene primer amplification, nucleated cell counts were estimated. Profiling relied on immunoSEQ multiplex PCR, and the TCRdb table lists in-frame clones only, not all of them. For V, J and clone size, that table is used; D and trimming come from the DNA. Of 150,000 to 200,000 clones listed, just under 90% were seen once; the top ten hold 3% to 4%. The sequence was collected from a young man with active or convalescent COVID-19. J is TRBJ2-7 and V is TRBV27, with 10 nucleotides matching TRBD2. The material sequenced was peripheral blood. The CDR3 nucleotides read TGTGCCAGCTCCGAGACTAGCGGGTACTACGAGCAGTACTTC. It translates to CASSETSGYYEQYF.